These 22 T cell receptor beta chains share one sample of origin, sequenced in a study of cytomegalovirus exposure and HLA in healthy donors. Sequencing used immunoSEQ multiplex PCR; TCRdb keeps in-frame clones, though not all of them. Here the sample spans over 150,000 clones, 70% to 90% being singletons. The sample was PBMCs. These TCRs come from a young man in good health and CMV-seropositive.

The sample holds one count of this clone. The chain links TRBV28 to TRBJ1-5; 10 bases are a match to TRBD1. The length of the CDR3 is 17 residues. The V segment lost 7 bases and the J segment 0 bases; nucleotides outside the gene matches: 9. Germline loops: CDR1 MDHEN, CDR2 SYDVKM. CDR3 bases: TGTGCCAGCACCTCCTGGACAGGGGGGCCTAGCAATCAGCCCCAGCATTTT. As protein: CASTSWTGGPSNQPQHF.

The chain's CDR3 is CASSSRGGPGDTQYF. The DNA for the CDR3 is TGTGCCAGCAGTTCAAGGGGGGGGCCTGGAGATACGCAGTATTTT. The chain uses TRBV6-1 and TRBJ2-3; tentatively, D is TRBD2 (7 bases). Trimming took 5 bases from V and 5 from J, leaving 17 bases between them. The germline V gene has CDR1 MNHNS and CDR2 SASEGT. The CDR3 has 15 residues.

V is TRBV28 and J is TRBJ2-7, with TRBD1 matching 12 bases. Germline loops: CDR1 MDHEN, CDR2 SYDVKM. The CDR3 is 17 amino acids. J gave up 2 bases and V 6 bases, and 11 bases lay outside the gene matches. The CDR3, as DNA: TGTGCCAGCAGCGCTCCGGGACAGGGGGCTACCCCCTACGAGCAGTACTTC. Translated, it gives CASSAPGQGATPYEQYF.

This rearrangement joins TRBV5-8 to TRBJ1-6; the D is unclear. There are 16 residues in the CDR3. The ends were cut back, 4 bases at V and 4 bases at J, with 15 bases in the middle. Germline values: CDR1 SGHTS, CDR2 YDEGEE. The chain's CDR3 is CASSAGLTSYNSPLHF. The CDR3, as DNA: TGTGCCAGCAGCGCCGGACTCACCTCTTATAATTCACCCCTCCACTTT. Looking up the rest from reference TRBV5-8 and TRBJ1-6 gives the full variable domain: EAGVTQSPTHLIKTRGQQATLRCSPISGHTSVYWYQQALGLGLQFLLWYDEGEERNRGNFPPRFSGRQFPNYSSELNVNALELEDSALYLCASSAGLTSYNSPLHFGNGTRLTVT.

This CDR3 is CASSPRDPYYEQYF. The CDR3 DNA reads as TGCGCCAGCAGCCCGAGGGATCCCTACTACGAGCAGTACTTC. This sequence joins TRBV5-1 and TRBJ2-7; D may be TRBD2 (5 bases). This CDR3 comprises 14 residues. Trimming left V 4 bases short and J 3 bases short, with 14 bases between. The germline V gene encodes CDR1 SGHRS and CDR2 YFSETQ.

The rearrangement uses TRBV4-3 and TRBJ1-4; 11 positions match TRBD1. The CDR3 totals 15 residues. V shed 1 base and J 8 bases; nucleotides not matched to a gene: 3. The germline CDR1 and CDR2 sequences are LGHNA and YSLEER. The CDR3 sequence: CASSQGGTGGEKLFF. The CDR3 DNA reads TGCGCCAGCAGCCAAGGAGGGACAGGGGGAGAAAAACTGTTTTTT.

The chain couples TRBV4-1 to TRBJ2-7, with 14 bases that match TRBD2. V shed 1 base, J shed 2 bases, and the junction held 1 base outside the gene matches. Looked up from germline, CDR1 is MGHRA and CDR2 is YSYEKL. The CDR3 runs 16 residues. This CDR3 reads CASSQGGLAGAYEQYF. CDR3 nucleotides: TGCGCCAGCAGCCAAGGGGGACTAGCGGGGGCCTACGAGCAGTACTTC.

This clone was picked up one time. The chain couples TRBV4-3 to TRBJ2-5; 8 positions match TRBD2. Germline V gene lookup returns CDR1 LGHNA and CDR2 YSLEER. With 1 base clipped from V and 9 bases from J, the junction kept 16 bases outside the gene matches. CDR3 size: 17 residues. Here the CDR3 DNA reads TGCGCCAGCAGCCAAGGGCCGGCGGGAGGACCTATGGGAGCCCAGTACTTC. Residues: CASSQGPAGGPMGAQYF.

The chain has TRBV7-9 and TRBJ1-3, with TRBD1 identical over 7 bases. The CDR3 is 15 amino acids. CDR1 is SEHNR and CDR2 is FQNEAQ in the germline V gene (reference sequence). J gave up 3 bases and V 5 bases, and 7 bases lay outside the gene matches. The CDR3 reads CASSARDRVGNTIYF. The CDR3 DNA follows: TGTGCCAGCAGCGCACGAGACAGGGTTGGAAACACCATATATTTT.

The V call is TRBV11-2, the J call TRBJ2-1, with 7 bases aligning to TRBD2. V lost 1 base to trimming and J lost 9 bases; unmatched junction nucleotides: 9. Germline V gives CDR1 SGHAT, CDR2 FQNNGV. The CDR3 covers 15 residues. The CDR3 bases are TGTGCCAGCAGCTTAGGGGGGGGTAGCGAGAGTGAGCAGTTCTTC. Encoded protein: CASSLGGGSESEQFF. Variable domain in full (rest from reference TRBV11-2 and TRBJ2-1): EAGVAQSPRYKIIEKRQSVAFWCNPISGHATLYWYQQILGQGPKLLIQFQNNGVVDDSQLPKDRFSAERLKGVDSTLKIQPAKLEDSAVYLCASSLGGGSESEQFFGPGTRLTVL.

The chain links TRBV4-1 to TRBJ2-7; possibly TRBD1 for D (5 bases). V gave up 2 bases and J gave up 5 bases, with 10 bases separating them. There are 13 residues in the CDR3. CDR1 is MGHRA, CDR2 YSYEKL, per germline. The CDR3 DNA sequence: TGCGCCAGCAGCCAATCAGGGAACCACGAGCAGTACTTC. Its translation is CASSQSGNHEQYF.

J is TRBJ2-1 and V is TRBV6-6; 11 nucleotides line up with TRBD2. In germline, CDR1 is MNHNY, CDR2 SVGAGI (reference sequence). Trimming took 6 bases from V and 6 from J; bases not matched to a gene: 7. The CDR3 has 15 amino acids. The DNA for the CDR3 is TGTGCCAGCAGGACTAGCGGGGATCATTTCAATGAGCAGTTCTTC. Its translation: CASRTSGDHFNEQFF.

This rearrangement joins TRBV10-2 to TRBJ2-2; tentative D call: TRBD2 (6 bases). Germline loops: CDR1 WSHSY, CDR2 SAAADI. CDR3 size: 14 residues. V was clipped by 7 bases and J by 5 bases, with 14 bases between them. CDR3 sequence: CASKLGGETGELFF. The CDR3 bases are TGCGCCAGCAAGTTGGGGGGAGAAACCGGGGAGCTGTTTTTT.

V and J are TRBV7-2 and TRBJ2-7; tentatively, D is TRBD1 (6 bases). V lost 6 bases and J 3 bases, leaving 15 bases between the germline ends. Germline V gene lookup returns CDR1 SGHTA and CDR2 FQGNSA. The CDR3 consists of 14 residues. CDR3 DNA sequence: TGTGCCAGCAGAAGAACCCGGACAGTCTACGAGCAGTACTTC. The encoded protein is CASRRTRTVYEQYF.

The CDR3 spells CASSSGLASYF. Here the CDR3 DNA reads TGTGCCAGCAGCTCCGGACTAGCTTCGTACTTC. The J gene is TRBJ2-5, the V gene TRBV11-2; 8 bases line up with TRBD2. The CDR3 is made up of 11 amino acids. The junction had 5 bases not matched to a gene; V was cut back by 4 bases and J by 13 bases. The germline V gene encodes CDR1 SGHAT and CDR2 FQNNGV. The full variable domain, with the rest looked up from reference TRBV11-2 and TRBJ2-5, is EAGVAQSPRYKIIEKRQSVAFWCNPISGHATLYWYQQILGQGPKLLIQFQNNGVVDDSQLPKDRFSAERLKGVDSTLKIQPAKLEDSAVYLCASSSGLASYFGPGTRLLVL.

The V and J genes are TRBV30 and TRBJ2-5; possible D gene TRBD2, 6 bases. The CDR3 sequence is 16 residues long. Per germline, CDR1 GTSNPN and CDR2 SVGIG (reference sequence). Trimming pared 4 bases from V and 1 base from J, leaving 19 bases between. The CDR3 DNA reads TGTGCCTGGAACAGAGCGGGCCTCATTTCCCAAGAGACCCAGTACTTC. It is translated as CAWNRAGLISQETQYF.

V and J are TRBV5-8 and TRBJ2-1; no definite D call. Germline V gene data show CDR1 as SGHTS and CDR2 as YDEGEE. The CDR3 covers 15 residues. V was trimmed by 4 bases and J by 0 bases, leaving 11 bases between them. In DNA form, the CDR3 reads TGTGCCAGCAGCCCCTCAAGGAGCTCCTACAATGAGCAGTTCTTC. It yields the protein CASSPSRSSYNEQFF.

As DNA, the CDR3 is TGTGCCACCAGCAGTCACTCTGAAGCTTTCTTT. Its translation is CATSSHSEAFF. This chain joins TRBV15 and TRBJ1-1; no clear D gene. Per germline, CDR1 LNHNV and CDR2 YYDKDF (reference sequence). The CDR3 loop spans 11 amino acids. The V end was cut by 3 bases, the J end by 6 bases, with 5 bases between.

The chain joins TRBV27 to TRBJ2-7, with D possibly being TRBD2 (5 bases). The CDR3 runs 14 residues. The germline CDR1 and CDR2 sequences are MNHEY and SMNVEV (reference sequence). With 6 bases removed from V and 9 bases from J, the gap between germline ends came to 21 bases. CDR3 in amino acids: CASSQGAMGSRQYF. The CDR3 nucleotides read TGTGCCAGCAGCCAAGGCGCAATGGGGAGTCGGCAGTACTTC.

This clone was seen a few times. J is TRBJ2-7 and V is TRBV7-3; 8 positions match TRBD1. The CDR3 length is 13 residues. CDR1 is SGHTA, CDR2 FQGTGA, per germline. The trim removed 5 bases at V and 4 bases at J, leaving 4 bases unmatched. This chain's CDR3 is CASSPRQGYEQYF. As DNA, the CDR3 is TGTGCCAGCAGCCCCCGACAGGGGTACGAGCAGTACTTC.

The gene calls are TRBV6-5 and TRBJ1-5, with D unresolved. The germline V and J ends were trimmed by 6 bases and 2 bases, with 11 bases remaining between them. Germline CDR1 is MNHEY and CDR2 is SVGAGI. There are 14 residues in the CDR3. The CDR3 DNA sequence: TGTGCCAGCAGCCGAGGGCCCGGCAATCAGCCCCAGCATTTT. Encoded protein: CASSRGPGNQPQHF.

CDR3 loop: CASSGQGKGSNQPQHF. The CDR3 region has the DNA TGTGCCAGCAGCGGGCAGGGAAAGGGGAGCAATCAGCCCCAGCATTTT. The chain couples TRBV5-5 to TRBJ1-5, with a weak D call TRBD1 (5 bases). V was clipped by 4 bases and J by 1 base, with 15 bases between them. Germline CDR1 and CDR2: SGHKS and YYEKEE (reference sequence). The CDR3 covers 16 residues. Variable domain in full (rest from reference TRBV5-5 and TRBJ1-5): DAGVTQSPTHLIKTRGQQVTLRCSPISGHKSVSWYQQVLGQGPQFIFQYYEKEERGRGNFPDRFSARQFPNYSSELNVNALLLGDSALYLCASSGQGKGSNQPQHFGDGTRLSIL.